This T cell receptor (beta chain) derives from a study of T cell responses to AZD1222 COVID-19 vaccine. Study findings and constraints: Spike was spanned by vaccine-associated CD4 TCRs, which were dominant at 160-218 and 743-854.

On this clone itself: What it binds is unknown.

Sequencing used immunoSEQ multiplex PCR; TCRdb keeps in-frame clones, though not all of them. The repertoire holds about 100,000 clones, with around nine tenths as singletons. The starting material was peripheral blood, obtained on day 0 of AZD1222 vaccination. The sequence was collected from an adult in good health.

The CDR3 spells CASSLSRDSNQPQHF. DNA for the CDR3: TGTGCCAGCAGCTTATCCAGGGATAGCAATCAGCCCCAGCATTTT. The V gene is TRBV7-8, the J gene TRBJ1-5; possible D gene TRBD1, 5 bases. The CDR3 runs 15 residues. Germline V gene sequence: CDR1 SGHVS, CDR2 FQNEAQ. V dropped 2 bases and J dropped 0 bases, with 8 bases sitting between them.